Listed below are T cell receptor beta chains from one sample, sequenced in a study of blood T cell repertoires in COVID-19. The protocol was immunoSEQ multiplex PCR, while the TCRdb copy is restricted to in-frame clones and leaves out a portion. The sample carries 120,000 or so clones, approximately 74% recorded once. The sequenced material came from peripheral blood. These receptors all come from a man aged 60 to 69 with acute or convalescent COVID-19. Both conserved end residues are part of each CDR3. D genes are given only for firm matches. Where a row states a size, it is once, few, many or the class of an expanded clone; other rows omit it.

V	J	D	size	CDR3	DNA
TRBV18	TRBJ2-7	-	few	CASSPSTGSYEQYF	TGTGCCAGCTCACCGTCGACTGGTTCCTACGAGCAGTACTTC
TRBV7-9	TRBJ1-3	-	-	CASSLGLNTIYF	TGTGCCAGCAGCCTAGGGCTAAACACCATATATTTT
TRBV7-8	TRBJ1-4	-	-	CASSFGRADEKLFF	TGTGCCAGCAGCTTCGGCAGGGCTGATGAAAAACTGTTTTTT
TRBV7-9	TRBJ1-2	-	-	CASSPDTYGYTF	TGTGCCAGCAGTCCAGACACCTATGGCTACACCTTC
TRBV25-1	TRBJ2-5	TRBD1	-	CASRTTGGSETQYF	TGTGCCAGCAGGACAACAGGGGGAAGTGAGACCCAGTACTTC
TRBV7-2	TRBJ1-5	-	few	CASSLVQGFSNQPQHF	TGTGCCAGCAGCTTAGTTCAGGGCTTTAGCAATCAGCCCCAGCATTTT
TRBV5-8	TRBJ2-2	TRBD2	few	CASSSTSGSTGELFF	TGTGCCAGCAGCTCGACTAGCGGGAGTACCGGGGAGCTGTTTTTT
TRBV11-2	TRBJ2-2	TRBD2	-	CASSLVSGRVAGELFF	TGTGCCAGCAGCTTAGTCTCCGGGAGGGTGGCCGGGGAGCTGTTTTTT
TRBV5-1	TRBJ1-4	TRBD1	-	CASSQGTGGEKLFF	TGCGCCAGCAGCCAGGGGACAGGGGGGGAAAAACTGTTTTTT
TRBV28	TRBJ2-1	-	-	CASSWGTGRSNEQFF	TGTGCCAGCAGTTGGGGAACGGGGAGGTCAAATGAGCAGTTCTTC
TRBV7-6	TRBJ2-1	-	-	CASSLATHGTGDEQFF	TGTGCCAGCAGCTTAGCCACCCACGGGACTGGGGATGAGCAGTTCTTC
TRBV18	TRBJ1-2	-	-	CASSSTRQKNGYTF	TGTGCCAGCTCATCAACTCGACAGAAGAATGGCTACACCTTC
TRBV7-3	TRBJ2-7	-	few	CASSPSGGNSYEQYF	TGTGCCAGCAGCCCGAGTGGGGGGAACTCCTACGAGCAGTACTTC
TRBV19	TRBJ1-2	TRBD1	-	CASTPQDRGSYGYTF	TGTGCCAGTACCCCACAGGACAGGGGAAGCTATGGCTACACCTTC
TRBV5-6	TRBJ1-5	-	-	CASSSRESNQPQHF	TGTGCCAGCAGCTCCAGGGAAAGCAATCAGCCCCAGCATTTT
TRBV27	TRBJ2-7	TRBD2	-	CASSLTGTSVYEQYF	TGTGCCAGCAGTCTTACCGGGACTAGCGTCTACGAGCAGTACTTC
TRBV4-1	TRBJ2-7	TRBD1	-	CASSQPSGQAYEQYF	TGCGCCAGCAGCCAACCCTCCGGACAGGCCTACGAGCAGTACTTC
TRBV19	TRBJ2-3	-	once	CASSILATDTQYF	TGTGCCAGTAGTATACTAGCGACAGATACGCAGTATTTT
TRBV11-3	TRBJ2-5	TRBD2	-	CASSLVGTSGRTLQTQYF	TGTGCCAGCAGCTTAGTGGGGACTAGCGGGCGGACGCTCCAGACCCAGTACTTC
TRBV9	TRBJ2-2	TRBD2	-	CASSVSPWGGSNTGELFF	TGTGCCAGCAGCGTATCCCCCTGGGGGGGGTCGAACACCGGGGAGCTGTTTTTT
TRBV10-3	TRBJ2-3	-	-	CAISEFRRQGVTDTQYF	TGTGCCATCAGTGAGTTCAGGCGCCAGGGCGTTACAGATACGCAGTATTTT
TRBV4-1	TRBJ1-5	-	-	CASSQDRTSVNQPQHF	TGCGCCAGCAGCCAAGATCGTACGAGCGTCAATCAGCCCCAGCATTTT
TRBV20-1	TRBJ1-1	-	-	CSASTGQRTEAFF	TGCAGTGCTAGTACGGGACAAAGGACTGAAGCTTTCTTT
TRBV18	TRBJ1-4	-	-	CASSLYPLLSGEKLFF	TGTGCCAGCTCGCTCTATCCACTCTTATCCGGGGAAAAACTGTTTTTT
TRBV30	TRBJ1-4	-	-	CAWSLGGSEEKLFF	TGTGCCTGGAGCCTGGGAGGGTCGGAAGAAAAACTGTTTTTT
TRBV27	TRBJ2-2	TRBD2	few	CASSLQGTRTGELFF	TGTGCCAGCAGTTTACAGGGGACTAGGACCGGGGAGCTGTTTTTT
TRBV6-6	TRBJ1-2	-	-	CASQGLDYGYTF	TGTGCCAGCCAGGGTTTGGACTATGGCTACACCTTC
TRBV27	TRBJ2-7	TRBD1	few	CASSGDRGSHEQYF	TGTGCCAGCAGCGGGGACAGGGGGTCCCACGAGCAGTACTTC
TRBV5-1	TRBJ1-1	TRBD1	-	CASSSQGAGTEAFF	TGCGCCAGCAGCTCTCAGGGGGCTGGCACTGAAGCTTTCTTT
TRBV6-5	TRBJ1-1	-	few	CASSYRDDSPNTEAFF	TGTGCCAGCAGTTACAGAGATGACAGCCCGAACACTGAAGCTTTCTTT
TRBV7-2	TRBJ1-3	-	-	CASSPGGLSGNTIYF	TGTGCCAGCAGCCCGGGGGGCCTCTCTGGAAACACCATATATTTT
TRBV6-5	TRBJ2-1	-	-	CASSYSRLDPYNEQFF	TGTGCCAGCAGTTACTCGCGTCTAGACCCCTACAATGAGCAGTTCTTC
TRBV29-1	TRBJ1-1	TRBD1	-	CSVTGYTEAFF	TGCAGCGTGACAGGGTACACTGAAGCTTTCTTT